This TCR beta chain was found in a study of blood T cell repertoires in COVID-19. About the research overall: COVID-19 samples from acute and convalescent phases originated in the United States, Italy and Spain. T cells, B-cell-depleted T cells, or PBMCs supplied cDNA or gDNA.

In the source study's methods: Researchers report that nucleated cell counts were estimated from reference gene primer amplification. Method: immunoSEQ multiplex PCR; TCRdb's copy keeps in-frame clones and lacks some. V, J and clone size were drawn from that table, and D and trimming were deduced from the DNA. Here the sample spans 200,000 to 300,000 clones, 90% being singletons. CDR1 is KGHSH and CDR2 is LQKENI in the germline V gene. CDR3 size: 13 residues. With V trimmed by 5 bases and J by 2 bases, 0 bases remained unmatched. The clonotype comes from a woman between 35 and 50 years old with acute or convalescent COVID-19. Sequenced input: peripheral blood. The rearrangement links TRBV18 to TRBJ1-5, with 7 bases that match TRBD1. The CDR3 DNA reads as TGTGCCAGCTCAGGACAGGGCAATCAGCCCCAGCATTTT. This gives the protein CASSGQGNQPQHF.